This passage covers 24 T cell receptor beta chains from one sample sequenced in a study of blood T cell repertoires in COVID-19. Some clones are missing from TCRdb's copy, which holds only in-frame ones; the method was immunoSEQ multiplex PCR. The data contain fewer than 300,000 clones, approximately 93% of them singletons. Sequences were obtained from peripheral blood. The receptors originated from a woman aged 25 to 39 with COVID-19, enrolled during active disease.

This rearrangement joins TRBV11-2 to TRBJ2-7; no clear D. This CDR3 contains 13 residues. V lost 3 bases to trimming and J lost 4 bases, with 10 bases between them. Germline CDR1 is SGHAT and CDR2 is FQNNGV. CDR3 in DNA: TGTGCCAGCAGCTTTACCGGTGAATACGAGCAGTACTTC. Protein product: CASSFTGEYEQYF.

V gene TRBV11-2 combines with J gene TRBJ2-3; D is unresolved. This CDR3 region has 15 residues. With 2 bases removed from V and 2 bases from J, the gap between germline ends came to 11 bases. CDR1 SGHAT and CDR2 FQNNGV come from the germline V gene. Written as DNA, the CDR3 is TGTGCCAGCAGCTTATGGCGCCAGGACACAGATACGCAGTATTTT. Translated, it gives CASSLWRQDTDTQYF.

CDR3 sequence (DNA): TGCAGCGTTGTTAGGACAGGGGCGGGCGAGCAGTACTTC. The encoded protein is CSVVRTGAGEQYF. This chain connects TRBV29-1 to TRBJ2-7, with TRBD1 matching over 9 bases. V was clipped by 4 bases and J by 6 bases; unmatched bases: 7. The CDR3 is 13 amino acids. CDR1 is SQVTM and CDR2 is ANQGSEA in the germline V gene.

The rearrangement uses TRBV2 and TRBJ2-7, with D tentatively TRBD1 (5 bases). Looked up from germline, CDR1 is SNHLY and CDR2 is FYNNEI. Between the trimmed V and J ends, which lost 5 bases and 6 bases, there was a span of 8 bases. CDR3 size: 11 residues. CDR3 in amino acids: CASSSGPEQYF. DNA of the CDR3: TGTGCCAGCAGTTCAGGGCCCGAGCAGTACTTC.

CDR3 bases: TGTGCCAGCAGCAACAACAGGGGTCGCACCGGGGAGCTGTTTTTT. Translating it yields CASSNNRGRTGELFF. The V call is TRBV21-1, the J call TRBJ2-2; the table's D call, TRBD1, has no DNA check behind it. TRBV21-1 is deemed a pseudogene. The CDR3 consists of 15 residues.

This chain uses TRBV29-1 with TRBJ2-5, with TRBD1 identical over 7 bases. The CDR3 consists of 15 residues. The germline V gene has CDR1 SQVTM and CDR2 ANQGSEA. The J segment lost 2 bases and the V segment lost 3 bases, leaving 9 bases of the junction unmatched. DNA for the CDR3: TGCAGCGTTGAGGGTACTTCGGACAGGCAAGAGACCCAGTACTTC. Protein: CSVEGTSDRQETQYF.

The DNA of the CDR3 is TGTGCCAGCAGCTTATTGGGGGGGACTGAAGCTTTCTTT. Translated: CASSLLGGTEAFF. The chain couples TRBV7-9 to TRBJ1-1; TRBD1 might be the D (5 bases). CDR1 is SEHNR, CDR2 FQNEAQ, per germline (reference sequence). V was clipped by 2 bases and J by 5 bases, with 9 bases between them. The CDR3 spans 13 residues. Drawing the rest from reference TRBV7-9 and TRBJ1-1, the complete variable domain is DTGVSQNPRHKITKRGQNVTFRCDPISEHNRLYWYRQTLGQGPEFLTYFQNEAQLEKSRLLSDRFSAERPKGSFSTLEIQRTEQGDSAMYLCASSLLGGTEAFFGQGTRLTVV.

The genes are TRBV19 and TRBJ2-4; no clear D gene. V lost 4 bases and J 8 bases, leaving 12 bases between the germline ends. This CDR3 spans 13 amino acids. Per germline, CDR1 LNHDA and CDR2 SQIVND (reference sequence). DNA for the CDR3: TGTGCCAGTAGTACCGGGTTAACCGACATTCAGTACTTC. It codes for CASSTGLTDIQYF.

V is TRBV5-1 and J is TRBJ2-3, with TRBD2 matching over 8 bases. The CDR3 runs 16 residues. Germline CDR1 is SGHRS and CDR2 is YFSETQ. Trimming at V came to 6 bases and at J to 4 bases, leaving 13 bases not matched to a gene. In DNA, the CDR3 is TGCGCCAGCACCCTACCGGGACTAGTGTTCCCAGATACGCAGTATTTT. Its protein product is CASTLPGLVFPDTQYF.

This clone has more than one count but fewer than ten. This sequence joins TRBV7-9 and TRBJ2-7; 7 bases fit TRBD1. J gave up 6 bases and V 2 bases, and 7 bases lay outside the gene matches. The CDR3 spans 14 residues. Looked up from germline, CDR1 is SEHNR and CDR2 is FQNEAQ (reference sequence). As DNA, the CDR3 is TGTGCCAGCAGCTTAACGACAGGGAAGGGCGAGCAGTACTTC. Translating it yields CASSLTTGKGEQYF.

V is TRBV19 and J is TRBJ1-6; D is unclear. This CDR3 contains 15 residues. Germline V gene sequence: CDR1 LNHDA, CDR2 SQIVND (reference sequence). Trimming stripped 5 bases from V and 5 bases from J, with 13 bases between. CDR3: CASSSSGLNNSPLHF. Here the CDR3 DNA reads TGTGCCAGTAGTTCGTCCGGGTTGAATAATTCACCCCTCCACTTT. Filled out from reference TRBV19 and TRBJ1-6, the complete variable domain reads DGGITQSPKYLFRKEGQNVTLSCEQNLNHDAMYWYRQDPGQGLRLIYYSQIVNDFQKGDIAEGYSVSREKKESFPLTVTSAQKNPTAFYLCASSSSGLNNSPLHFGNGTRLTVT.

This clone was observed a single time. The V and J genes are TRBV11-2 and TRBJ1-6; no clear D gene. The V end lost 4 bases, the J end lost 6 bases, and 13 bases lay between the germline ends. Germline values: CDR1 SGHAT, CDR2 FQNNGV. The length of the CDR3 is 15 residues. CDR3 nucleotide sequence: TGTGCCAGCAGCTCCTCCCCCGGACTTAATTCACCCCTCCACTTT. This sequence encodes CASSSSPGLNSPLHF.

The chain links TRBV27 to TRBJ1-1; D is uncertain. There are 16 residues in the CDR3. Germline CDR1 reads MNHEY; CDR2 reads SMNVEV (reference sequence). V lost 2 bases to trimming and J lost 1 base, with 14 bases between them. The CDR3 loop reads CASSLISYSENTEAFF. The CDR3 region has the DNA TGTGCCAGCAGTTTAATCTCGTACTCCGAGAACACTGAAGCTTTCTTT.

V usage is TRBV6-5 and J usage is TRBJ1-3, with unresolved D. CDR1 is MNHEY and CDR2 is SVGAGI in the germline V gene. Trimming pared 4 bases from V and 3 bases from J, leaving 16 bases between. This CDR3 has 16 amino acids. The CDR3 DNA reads TGTGCCAGCAGTTCCCGCGGTCTCGGCGGTGGAAACACCATATATTTT. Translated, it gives CASSSRGLGGGNTIYF.

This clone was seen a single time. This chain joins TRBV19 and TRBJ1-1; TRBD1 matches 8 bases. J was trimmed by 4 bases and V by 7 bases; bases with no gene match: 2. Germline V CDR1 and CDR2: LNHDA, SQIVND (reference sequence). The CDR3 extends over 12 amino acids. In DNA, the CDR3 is TGTGCCAGTACGACAGGGGCCACTGAAGCTTTCTTT. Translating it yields CASTTGATEAFF.

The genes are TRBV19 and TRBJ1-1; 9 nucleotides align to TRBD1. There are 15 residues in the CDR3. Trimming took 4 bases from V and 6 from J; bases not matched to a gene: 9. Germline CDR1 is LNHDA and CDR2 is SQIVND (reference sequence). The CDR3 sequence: CASSTLGQGKSEAFF. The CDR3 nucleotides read TGTGCCAGTAGTACCCTAGGACAGGGGAAGTCTGAAGCTTTCTTT.

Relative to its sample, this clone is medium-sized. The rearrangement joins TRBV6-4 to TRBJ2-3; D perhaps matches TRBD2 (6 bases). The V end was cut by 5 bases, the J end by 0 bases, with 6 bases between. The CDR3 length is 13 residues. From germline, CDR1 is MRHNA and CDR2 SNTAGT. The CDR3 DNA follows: TGTGCCAGCAGTAGCGGGAGCACAGATACGCAGTATTTT. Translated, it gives CASSSGSTDTQYF.

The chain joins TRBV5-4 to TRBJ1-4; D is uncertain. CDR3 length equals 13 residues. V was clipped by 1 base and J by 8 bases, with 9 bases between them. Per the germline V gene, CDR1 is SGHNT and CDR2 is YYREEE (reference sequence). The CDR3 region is CASSLLGEEKLFF. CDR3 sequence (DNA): TGTGCCAGCAGCTTGCTAGGAGAAGAAAAACTGTTTTTT.

The CDR3 reads CASSPQDRGGTEAFF. The CDR3 nucleotides are TGCGCCAGCAGCCCGCAGGACAGGGGAGGGACTGAAGCTTTCTTT. The chain carries TRBV5-1 and TRBJ1-1; 9 nucleotides align to TRBD1. The CDR3 has 15 amino acids. CDR1 and CDR2 (germline): SGHRS, YFSETQ. V dropped 4 bases and J dropped 5; count of bases not matched to a gene: 9.

The CDR3 DNA sequence: TGTGCCAGCAGCTGGACCCTAGCGGGAGGTGTGGGCGAGCAGTACTTC. It encodes CASSWTLAGGVGEQYF. The gene calls are TRBV5-8 and TRBJ2-7; 11 positions agree with TRBD2. The CDR3 covers 16 residues. Germline V gene sequence: CDR1 SGHTS, CDR2 YDEGEE. With V trimmed by 3 bases and J by 6 bases, 11 bases remained unmatched.

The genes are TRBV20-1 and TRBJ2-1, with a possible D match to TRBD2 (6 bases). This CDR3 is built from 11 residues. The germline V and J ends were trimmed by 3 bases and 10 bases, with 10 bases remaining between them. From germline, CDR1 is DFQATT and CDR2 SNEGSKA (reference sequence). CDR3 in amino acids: CSASIAGEQFF. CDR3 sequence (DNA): TGCAGTGCTAGTATTGCGGGAGAGCAGTTCTTC.

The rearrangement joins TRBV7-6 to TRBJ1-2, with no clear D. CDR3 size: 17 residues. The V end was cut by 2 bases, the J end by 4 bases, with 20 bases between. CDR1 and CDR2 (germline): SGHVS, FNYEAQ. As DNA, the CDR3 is TGTGCCAGCAGCTTAACGGGCGAGACGGGGAGAGTCTATGGCTACACCTTC. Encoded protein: CASSLTGETGRVYGYTF.

The chain's CDR3 is CATSGGLADTQYF. The CDR3 DNA reads as TGTGCCACCAGCGGGGGGCTGGCAGATACGCAGTATTTT. The V and J genes are TRBV24-1 and TRBJ2-3, with a tentative D call TRBD2 (7 bases). Trimming took 7 bases from V and 4 from J, leaving 11 bases between them. Germline lookup yields CDR1 KGHDR and CDR2 SFDVKD. The CDR3 sequence is 13 residues long.

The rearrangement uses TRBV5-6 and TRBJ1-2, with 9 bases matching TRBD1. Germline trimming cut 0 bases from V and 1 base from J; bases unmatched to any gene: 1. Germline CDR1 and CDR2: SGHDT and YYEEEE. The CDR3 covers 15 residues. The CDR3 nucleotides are TGTGCCAGCAGCTTGGGACAGGGGGGTAACTATGGCTACACCTTC. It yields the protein CASSLGQGGNYGYTF. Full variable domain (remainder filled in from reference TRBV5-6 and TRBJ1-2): DAGVTQSPTHLIKTRGQQVTLRCSPKSGHDTVSWYQQALGQGPQFIFQYYEEEERQRGNFPDRFSGHQFPNYSSELNVNALLLGDSALYLCASSLGQGGNYGYTFGSGTRLTVV.